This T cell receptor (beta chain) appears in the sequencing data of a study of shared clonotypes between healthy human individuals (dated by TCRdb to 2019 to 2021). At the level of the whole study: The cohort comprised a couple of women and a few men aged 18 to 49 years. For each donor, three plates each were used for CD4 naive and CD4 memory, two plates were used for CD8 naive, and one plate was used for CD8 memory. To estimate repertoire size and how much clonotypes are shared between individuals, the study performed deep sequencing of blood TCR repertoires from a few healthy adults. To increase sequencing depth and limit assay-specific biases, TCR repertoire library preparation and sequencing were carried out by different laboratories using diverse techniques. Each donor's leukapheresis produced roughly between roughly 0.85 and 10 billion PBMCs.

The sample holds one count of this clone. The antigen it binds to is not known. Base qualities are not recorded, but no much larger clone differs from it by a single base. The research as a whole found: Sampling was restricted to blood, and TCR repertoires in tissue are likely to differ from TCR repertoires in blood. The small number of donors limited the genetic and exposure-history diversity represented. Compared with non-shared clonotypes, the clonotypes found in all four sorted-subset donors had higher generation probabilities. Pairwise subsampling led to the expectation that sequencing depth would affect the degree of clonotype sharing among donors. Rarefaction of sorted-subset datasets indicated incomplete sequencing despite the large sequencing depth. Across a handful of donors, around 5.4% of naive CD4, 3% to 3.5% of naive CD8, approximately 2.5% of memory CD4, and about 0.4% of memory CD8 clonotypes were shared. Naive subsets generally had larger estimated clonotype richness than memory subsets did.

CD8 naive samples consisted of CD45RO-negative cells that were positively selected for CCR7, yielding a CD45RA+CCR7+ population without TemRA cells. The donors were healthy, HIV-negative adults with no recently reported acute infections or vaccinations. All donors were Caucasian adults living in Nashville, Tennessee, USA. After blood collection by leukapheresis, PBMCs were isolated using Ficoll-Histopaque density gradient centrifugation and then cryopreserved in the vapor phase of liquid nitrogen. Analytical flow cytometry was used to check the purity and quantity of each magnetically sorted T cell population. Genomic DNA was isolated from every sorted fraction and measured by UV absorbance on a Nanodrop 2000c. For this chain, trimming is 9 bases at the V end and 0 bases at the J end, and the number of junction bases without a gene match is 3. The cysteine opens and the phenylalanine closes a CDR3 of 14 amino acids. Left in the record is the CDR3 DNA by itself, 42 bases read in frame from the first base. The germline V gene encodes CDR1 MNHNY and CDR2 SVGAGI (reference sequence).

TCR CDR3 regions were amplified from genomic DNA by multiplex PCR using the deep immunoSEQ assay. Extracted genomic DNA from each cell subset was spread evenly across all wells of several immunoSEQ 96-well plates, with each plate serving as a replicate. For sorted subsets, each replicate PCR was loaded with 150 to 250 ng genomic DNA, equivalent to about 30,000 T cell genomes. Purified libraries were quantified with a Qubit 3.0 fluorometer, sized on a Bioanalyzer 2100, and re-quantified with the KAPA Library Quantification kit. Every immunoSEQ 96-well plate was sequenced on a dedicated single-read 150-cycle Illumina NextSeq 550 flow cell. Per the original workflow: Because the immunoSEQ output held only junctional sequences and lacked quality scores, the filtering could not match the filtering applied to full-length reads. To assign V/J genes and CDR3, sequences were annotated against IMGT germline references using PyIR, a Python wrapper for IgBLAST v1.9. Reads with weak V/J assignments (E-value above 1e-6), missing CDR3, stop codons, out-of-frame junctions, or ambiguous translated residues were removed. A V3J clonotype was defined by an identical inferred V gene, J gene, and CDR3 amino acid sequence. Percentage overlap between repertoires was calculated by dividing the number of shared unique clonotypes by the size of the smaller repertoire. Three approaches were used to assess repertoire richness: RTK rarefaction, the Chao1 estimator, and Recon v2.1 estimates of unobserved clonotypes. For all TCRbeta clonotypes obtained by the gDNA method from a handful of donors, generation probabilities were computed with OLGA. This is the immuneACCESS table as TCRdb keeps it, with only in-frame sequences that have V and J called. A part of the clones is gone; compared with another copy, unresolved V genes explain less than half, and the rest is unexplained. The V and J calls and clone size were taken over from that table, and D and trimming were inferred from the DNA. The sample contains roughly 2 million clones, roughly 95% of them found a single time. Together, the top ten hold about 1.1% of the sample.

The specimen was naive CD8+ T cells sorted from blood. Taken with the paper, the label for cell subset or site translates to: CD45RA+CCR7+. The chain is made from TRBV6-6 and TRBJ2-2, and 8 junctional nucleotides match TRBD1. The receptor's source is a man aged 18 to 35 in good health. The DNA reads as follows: TGTGCCAGTTCACAGGGGGCGAACACCGGGGAGCTGTTTTTT. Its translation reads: CASSQGANTGELFF.